The clone carrying this TCR beta chain was recorded a few times. Its antigen is undetermined. Sample donors were healthy Caucasian individuals that came from Russia, aged roughly 6 to 100. This sample was taken from a study of blood T cells in healthy people across ages. Germline V gives CDR1 MGHRA, CDR2 YSYEKL. V gave up 4 bases and J gave up 8 bases; unmatched junction bases: 10. The CDR3 spans 14 residues. A second PCR of roughly 7 to 11 cycles used a sample-barcoded 5' primer and a J-beta primer mix. Template switching added a 12-random-nucleotide identifier to every cDNA molecule. From the 5' RACE reads, TCRdb called clonotypes with MiXCR, one entry per CDR3 protein. The sample holds over a million distinct CDR3 sequences; roughly 64% are singletons and the top ten take over 5%. Findings of the study overall: Estimates of diversity drawn from one million T cells were considered underestimates.

What was sequenced was blood. The sequence came from a man between 18 and 29 years old in good health. The chain combines TRBV4-1 with TRBJ1-2, with TRBD1 matching over 7 bases. DNA of the CDR3: TGCGCCAGCAGCCCTTCCGGGACAGCCGGCGGCTACACCTTC. This codes for CASSPSGTAGGYTF.